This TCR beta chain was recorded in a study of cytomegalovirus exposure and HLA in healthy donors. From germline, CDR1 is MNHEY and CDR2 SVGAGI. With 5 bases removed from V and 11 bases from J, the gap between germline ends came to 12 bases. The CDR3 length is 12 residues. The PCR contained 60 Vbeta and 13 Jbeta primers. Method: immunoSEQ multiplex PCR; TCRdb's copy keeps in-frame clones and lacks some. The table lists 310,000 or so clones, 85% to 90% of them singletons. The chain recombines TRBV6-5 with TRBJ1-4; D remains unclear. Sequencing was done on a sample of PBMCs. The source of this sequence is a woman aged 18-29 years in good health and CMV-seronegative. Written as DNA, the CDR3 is TGTGCCAGCAGTGAAGGGAGCCTTAAACTGTTTTTT. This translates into CASSEGSLKLFF.